The rows below give T cell receptor beta chains drawn from one sample of a study of control samples from healthy donors and cancer patients. Some clones are missing from TCRdb's copy, which holds only in-frame ones; the method was immunoSEQ multiplex PCR. The sample has tens of thousands of clones, 85% to 90% seen once. Sequencing used PBMCs. The receptors shown here come from a man between 60 and 75 years old with colorectal cancer. The CDR3 runs from the conserved cysteine through the conserved F or W. A D gene is named only where the DNA matches it firmly. A row's size may be missing; if present it is once, few, many or a size class.

v_gene	d_gene	j_gene	abundance	CDR3nt	CDR3aa
TRBV18	-	TRBJ2-7	-	TGTGCCAGCTCACCGGAGGGAAATGCGCAGTACTTC	CASSPEGNAQYF
TRBV28	-	TRBJ2-1	-	TGTGCCAGCGGGTCCTCGGCGTGGAGGGGTCATGAGCAGTTCTTC	CASGSSAWRGHEQFF
TRBV6-5	TRBD2	TRBJ2-7	-	TGTGCCAGCAGTTACTCCGGGAGGGGGTACGAGCAGTACTTC	CASSYSGRGYEQYF
TRBV7-6	TRBD1	TRBJ2-7	-	TGTGCCAGCAGCTTAGCGACAGGGCAACGGTACTTC	CASSLATGQRYF
TRBV7-2	TRBD1	TRBJ2-7	-	TGTGCCAGCAGCCTCCAAGAGGGGGCAGCCTACGAGCAGTACTTC	CASSLQEGAAYEQYF
TRBV28	TRBD2	TRBJ2-1	-	TGTGCCAGCAGTCCGGCTAGCGGGGGGGCCTACAATGAGCAGTTCTTC	CASSPASGGAYNEQFF
TRBV7-6	-	TRBJ1-1	once	TGTGCCAGCAGCTTACAGTCTTACACTGAAGCTTTCTTT	CASSLQSYTEAFF
TRBV3-1/TRBV3-2	TRBD1	TRBJ2-1	-	TGTGCCAGCAGCCTGACACAGGGGACCTACAATGAGCAGTTCTTC	CASSLTQGTYNEQFF
TRBV23-1	-	TRBJ2-7	-	TGCGCCAGCAGTCATGCCGGGACCAACACCTACGAGCAGTACTTC	CASSHAGTNTYEQYF
TRBV7-2	-	TRBJ2-7	-	TGTGCCAGCAGCTTAGTAGCGGCCGCCTTAGGTGAGCAGTACTTC	CASSLVAAALGEQYF
TRBV6-5	TRBD1	TRBJ1-4	few	TGTGCCAGCAGGCGGGACAGGGGAAATGAAAAACTGTTTTTT	CASRRDRGNEKLFF
TRBV6-5	TRBD2	TRBJ2-3	-	TGTGCCAGGCCCAGCGGGGGGGCGGATACGCAGTATTTT	CARPSGGADTQYF
TRBV5-4	TRBD2	TRBJ2-7	-	TGTGCCAGCAGCTTGGGGGTAGCGGGCCGGGCCTCCTACGAGCAGTACTTC	CASSLGVAGRASYEQYF
TRBV6-4	-	TRBJ2-2	once	TGTGCCAGCAGTGCTACAGTGAACACCGGGGAGCTGTTTTTT	CASSATVNTGELFF
TRBV3-1/TRBV3-2	-	TRBJ2-5	-	TGTGCCAGCAGCCAAGATTGGGGGGCCGAGACCCAGTACTTC	CASSQDWGAETQYF
TRBV6-2/TRBV6-3	TRBD2	TRBJ2-5	-	TGTGCCAGCAGTTATGGAGCGGGGGGTCCGGGTCTGACCCAGTACTTC	CASSYGAGGPGLTQYF
TRBV7-9	-	TRBJ1-1	-	TGTGCCAGCAGCTTAACCTACTCGGACACTGAAGCTTTCTTT	CASSLTYSDTEAFF
TRBV5-1	-	TRBJ2-7	-	TGCGCCAGCAGCTTGGCCTTGTCGGATACATACGAGCAGTACTTC	CASSLALSDTYEQYF
TRBV7-2	-	TRBJ2-5	few	TGTGCCAGCAGCCTAGGGGGTCTTCAGACCCAGTACTTC	CASSLGGLQTQYF
TRBV6-5	-	TRBJ1-2	-	TGTGCCAGCGGACAGACTCCTAACTATGGCTACACCTTC	CASGQTPNYGYTF
TRBV6-5	-	TRBJ2-7	-	TGTGCCAGCAGTCGACTCAGGGGGGCGACCTACGAGCAGTACTTC	CASSRLRGATYEQYF
TRBV5-5	-	TRBJ2-3	-	TGTGCCAGCAGCTTAGGTCTTGCCACAGATACGCAGTATTTT	CASSLGLATDTQYF
TRBV27	TRBD1	TRBJ1-5	once	TGTGCCAGCAGGGTGACAGGGGAAGGAAGCAATCAGCCCCAGCATTTT	CASRVTGEGSNQPQHF
TRBV18	-	TRBJ2-1	few	TGTGCCAGCTCACTCCCGGGGGCAGCCCACAATGAGCAGTTCTTC	CASSLPGAAHNEQFF
TRBV6-2/TRBV6-3	-	TRBJ2-3	-	TGTGCCAGCAGTTATACCGCGGGTTCCCTCCGCCTCACAGATACGCAGTATTTT	CASSYTAGSLRLTDTQYF
TRBV5-1	-	TRBJ1-4	-	TGCGCCAGCAGCTTGGAACGGGCTAATGAAAAACTGTTTTTT	CASSLERANEKLFF
TRBV6-1	-	TRBJ1-6	-	TGTGCCAGCAGTGAAGCTTCGTCCCTGGGGGGAACCCTCCACTTT	CASSEASSLGGTLHF
TRBV11-2	-	TRBJ2-7	once	TGTGCCAGCAGCATAAGAGGAGAGCAGTACTTC	CASSIRGEQYF
TRBV4-2	-	TRBJ2-3	-	TGTGCCAGCAGCCAACCAATTTCGGGTACGCAGTATTTT	CASSQPISGTQYF
TRBV21-1	-	TRBJ2-3	-	TGTGCCAGCAGCCGGCTGGGGGATACGCAGTATTTT	CASSRLGDTQYF
TRBV4-1	TRBD1	TRBJ1-2	-	TGCGCCAGCAGCCAACCTCTTACCCGGACAGGGGGTGGCTACACCTTC	CASSQPLTRTGGGYTF
TRBV9	TRBD1	TRBJ2-2	-	TGTGCCAGCAACACAGGGGGTACGAACACCGGGGAGCTGTTTTTT	CASNTGGTNTGELFF
TRBV10-3	TRBD1	TRBJ2-5	-	TGTGCCATCAGTGAGTACGCAGGGGGAATCGAGACCCAGTACTTC	CAISEYAGGIETQYF
TRBV7-8	-	TRBJ2-2	-	TGTGCCAGCAGGGTGGTTAACACCGGGGAGCTGTTTTTT	CASRVVNTGELFF
TRBV29-1	-	TRBJ1-2	few	TGCAGCGTTGACCTGGCAGAAACTAACTATGGCTACACCTTC	CSVDLAETNYGYTF
TRBV28	-	TRBJ2-6	-	TGTGCCAGCAGTTTTAGAGGGGCTGGGGCCAACGTCCTGACTTTC	CASSFRGAGANVLTF
TRBV5-7	-	TRBJ1-2	-	TGTGCCAGCAGCTTTCGCTATGGCTACACCTTC	CASSFRYGYTF
TRBV11-1	-	TRBJ2-1	-	TGTGCCAGCAGCTTGGACAGTCGCAATGAGCAGTTCTTC	CASSLDSRNEQFF
TRBV28	-	TRBJ2-7	-	-	CASSFSGPAYEQYF
TRBV6-6	TRBD1	TRBJ1-2	-	TGTGCCAGCATCTCAGACAGGGGGCATTATGGCTACACCTTC	CASISDRGHYGYTF
TRBV7-6	-	TRBJ1-2	-	TGTGCCAGCAGCTTAGGCGGCCCAGGGAGCTACTATGGCTACACCTTC	CASSLGGPGSYYGYTF
TRBV28	-	TRBJ1-1	-	TGTGCCAGTCACGTGGCGGGACGGGGCACTGAAGCTTTCTTT	CASHVAGRGTEAFF
TRBV4-1	-	TRBJ1-2	-	TGCGCCAGCAGCCCCCCTGGGGGGAGGTGCACCTTC	CASSPPGGRCTF
TRBV5-4	TRBD2	TRBJ2-5	-	TGTGCCAGCAGCTTCTCGGGAGGAGAGACCCAGTACTTC	CASSFSGGETQYF
TRBV13	TRBD1	TRBJ1-6	-	TGTGCCAGCAGCTTCCGGGACAGGGGGCCACATTCACCCCTCCACTTT	CASSFRDRGPHSPLHF
TRBV7-4	TRBD1	TRBJ1-5	-	TGTGCCAGCAGCTTAGTGATTGGGACAGGGCCCCAGCATTTT	CASSLVIGTGPQHF
TRBV11-3	-	TRBJ2-1	-	TGTGCCAGCAGCTCGCCGGGCCAAGGGAATGAGCAGTTCTTC	CASSSPGQGNEQFF
TRBV3-1/TRBV3-2	-	TRBJ1-1	-	TGTGCCAGCAGTCCGAGGATGAACACTGAAGCTTTCTTT	CASSPRMNTEAFF
TRBV14	-	TRBJ1-4	-	TGTGCCAGCAGCCAATGGACGGCCAATGAAAAACTGTTTTTT	CASSQWTANEKLFF
TRBV14	-	TRBJ2-3	-	TGTGCCAGCAGCCAAGAGCTCGGGCTTGGCACAGATACGCAGTATTTT	CASSQELGLGTDTQYF
TRBV14	-	TRBJ1-3	-	TGTGCCAGCAGCCAAGGGGCAGGGTCTGGAAACACCATATATTTT	CASSQGAGSGNTIYF
TRBV29-1	-	TRBJ2-7	-	TGCAGCGTGGGGGCTATGTACGAGCAGTACTTC	CSVGAMYEQYF
TRBV29-1	-	TRBJ2-2	-	TGCAGCGTTGATAAGGGGAGCTCGAACACCGGGGAGCTGTTTTTT	CSVDKGSSNTGELFF